Given below is one T cell receptor (beta chain) in context. Germline V CDR1 and CDR2: MNHNS, SASEGT. The J segment lost 5 bases and the V segment lost 1 base, leaving 12 bases of the junction unmatched. There are 17 residues in the CDR3. This sample was included in a study of blood T cell repertoires in COVID-19. Across the whole study: Samples representing acute and convalescent COVID-19 were sourced from the United States, Italy and Spain. PBMCs, B-cell-depleted T cells, or T cells provided the cDNA or gDNA that made up the material.

In the source study's methods: Scientists estimated how many nucleated cells there were by amplifying reference gene primers. Profiling relied on immunoSEQ multiplex PCR, and the TCRdb table lists in-frame clones only, not all of them. V, J and clone size derive from that table, while D and trimming were established from the DNA sequence. The sample holds approximately 290,000 clones; approximately 90% are singletons and the top ten take around 12%. The chain joins TRBV6-1 to TRBJ1-1, with 8 bases aligning to TRBD1. The sequence was collected from a woman aged 60-70 years with acute or convalescent COVID-19. The sample was peripheral blood. The DNA of the CDR3 is TGTGCCAGCAGTGAAGGGCAGGGGGCGAAGGTTTGGACTGAAGCTTTCTTT. It is translated as CASSEGQGAKVWTEAFF.